This TCR beta chain was captured in a study of blood T cell repertoires in COVID-19. About the study: PBMCs, B-cell-depleted T cells, or T cells provided the cDNA or gDNA that made up the material.

In the authors' workflow: Nucleated cell counts were estimated from reference gene primer amplification. Assay: immunoSEQ multiplex PCR; the TCRdb copy retains only in-frame clones and omits some. The DNA gave D and trimming, while V, J and clone size come from that table. The table lists about 11,000 clones, 80% to 90% of them singletons. Germline V gene sequence: CDR1 MGHRA, CDR2 YSYEKL. CDR3 length: 17 amino acids. Trimming stripped 0 bases from V and 0 bases from J, with 12 bases between. This clone appeared once. The chain links TRBV4-1 to TRBJ2-1; maybe TRBD1 (5 bases). The sequencing input was peripheral blood. This sequence was found in a man aged 50 to 59 with active COVID-19. CDR3 coding DNA: TGCGCCAGCAGCCAAGATTGGGGCACCAGCTCCTACAATGAGCAGTTCTTC. Protein product: CASSQDWGTSSYNEQFF.